This T cell receptor (beta chain) appears in the sequencing data of a study of cytomegalovirus exposure and HLA in healthy donors. Overall study findings and caveats: The productive fraction for most TCR beta V segments was about 87% or about 30% in an earlier analysis. Rare TCR sequences predominated, though certain public TCRs were found in many donors. Across donors, sequencing depth was assumed by presence/absence analyses to be roughly uniform.

The CDR3 covers 15 residues. V was pared by 0 bases and J by 2 bases, with 12 bases between. CDR1 SGDLS and CDR2 YYNGEE come from the germline V gene. Turning to this clone: What it recognizes is unknown.

60 Vbeta and 13 Jbeta primers were used in PCR. TCRdb keeps only in-frame clones here, not all; method: immunoSEQ multiplex PCR. The sample shows 130,000 or so clones, about four fifths of them seen only once. The clonotype was recovered from a woman aged 40-49 years in good health and CMV-seronegative. The sequencing input was PBMCs. The chain combines TRBV9 with TRBJ2-7; possibly TRBD2 for D (7 bases). The DNA for the CDR3 is TGTGCCAGCAGCGTAGAAGGGGGGGGCGCCTACGAGCAGTACTTC. Translated: CASSVEGGGAYEQYF.